Shown below are 22 T cell receptor beta chains from a single sample sequenced in a study of shared clonotypes between healthy human individuals. The protocol was immunoSEQ multiplex PCR, while the TCRdb copy is restricted to in-frame clones and leaves out a portion. The sample has some 470,000 clones; 76% are singletons. The specimen sequenced was PBMCs. The receptors derive from a woman aged 40 to 50 in good health. Some clones in this sample may be carry-over from other donors' samples.

The chain joins TRBV19 to TRBJ2-7; 9 positions match TRBD1. After removal of 5 bases from V and 2 bases from J, the junction contained 4 bases not matched to a gene. Germline V CDR1 and CDR2: LNHDA, SQIVND (reference sequence). The CDR3 extends over 14 amino acids. The CDR3 sequence is CASSPGTGPYEQYF. For the CDR3, the DNA is TGTGCCAGTAGTCCCGGGACAGGGCCCTACGAGCAGTACTTC.

The chain joins TRBV10-3 to TRBJ2-1; D possibly corresponds to TRBD2 (6 bases). Trimming removed 2 bases at V and 9 bases at J, with 14 bases between. The germline V gene encodes CDR1 ENHRY and CDR2 SYGVKD. This CDR3 region has 14 residues. CDR3 protein: CAISEGRELTEQFF. The CDR3 region has the DNA TGTGCCATCAGTGAGGGTCGGGAGTTAACTGAGCAGTTCTTC.

Written as DNA, the CDR3 is TGTGCCAGCAGCTTAAGCCCCTACCAAGAGACCCAGTACTTC. It specifies CASSLSPYQETQYF. This chain connects TRBV11-2 to TRBJ2-5; D is uncertain. The CDR3 has 14 residues. Germline lookup yields CDR1 SGHAT and CDR2 FQNNGV. The V end was cut by 2 bases, the J end by 0 bases, with 7 bases between.

The rearrangement uses TRBV5-3 and TRBJ1-1; D gene uncertain. TRBV5-3 is assigned to the ORF class and has an uncertain function. V dropped 4 bases and J dropped 7 bases, with 8 bases sitting between them. This CDR3 contains 11 residues. In DNA, the CDR3 is TGTGCCAGAAGCCTGAGCTGTGAAGCTTTCTTT. Translated, it gives CARSLSCEAFF.

As for this clone: This likely reflects a read error, since a far larger clone is one base away. The chain uses TRBV20-1 and TRBJ1-2, with D perhaps matching TRBD1 (5 bases). Germline loops: CDR1 DFQATT, CDR2 SNEGSKA (reference sequence). This CDR3 comprises 11 residues. DNA for the CDR3: TGCAGTGCTAGCCGGGGGGAAGGCTACGCCTTC. Its translation: CSASRGEGYAF.

The V gene is TRBV28, the J gene TRBJ1-4; D call uncertain. CDR1 is MDHEN, CDR2 SYDVKM, per germline. CDR3 length: 13 amino acids. V was trimmed by 7 bases and J by 4 bases, leaving 10 bases between them. CDR3 sequence (DNA): TGTGCCAGCACCTCCGGGGTTAATGAAAAACTGTTTTTT. Its translation is CASTSGVNEKLFF.

The V gene is TRBV18, the J gene TRBJ2-5; TRBD1 agrees at 9 bases. The ends lost 1 base at V and 3 bases at J; junction bases unmatched: 3. The germline gives CDR1 KGHSH, CDR2 LQKENI. This CDR3 has 15 residues. CDR3 protein: CASSPQRTGEETQYF. CDR3 bases: TGTGCCAGCTCACCACAAAGGACAGGGGAAGAGACCCAGTACTTC.

The J gene is TRBJ2-5, the V gene TRBV7-6; no clear D. The CDR3 is 12 amino acids. The V and J ends lost 5 bases and 0 bases respectively, with 4 bases between them. The germline V gene has CDR1 SGHVS and CDR2 FNYEAQ. In DNA, the CDR3 is TGTGCCAGCAGCGCCGACCAAGAGACCCAGTACTTC. Protein product: CASSADQETQYF.

This clone was seen a single time. The chain joins TRBV2 to TRBJ1-2; 9 bases map to TRBD1. This CDR3 has 11 residues. Per germline, CDR1 SNHLY and CDR2 FYNNEI. V lost 6 bases, J lost 8 bases, and 1 base stayed unmatched. CDR3 nucleotides: TGTGCCAGCAGGGGACAGGGAGGCTACACCTTC. Amino acid sequence: CASRGQGGYTF.

V is TRBV7-9 and J is TRBJ2-5; TRBD1 matches at 8 bases. This CDR3 spans 13 amino acids. Germline CDR1 SEHNR, CDR2 FQNEAQ (reference sequence). The V segment lost 7 bases and the J segment 3 bases; nucleotides outside the gene matches: 4. The CDR3 nucleotides are TGTGCCAGCAATGACAGGGGAAAAGAGACCCAGTACTTC. It codes for CASNDRGKETQYF.

The chain is built from TRBV4-3 and TRBJ2-7; TRBD2 matches 7 bases. Germline CDR1 LGHNA, CDR2 YSLEER. The ends lost 0 bases at V and 0 bases at J; junction bases unmatched: 5. The CDR3 runs to 16 residues. The CDR3 DNA sequence: TGCGCCAGCAGCCAAGATTACCAGCGGGACTCCTACGAGCAGTACTTC. Protein: CASSQDYQRDSYEQYF.

This chain links TRBV7-6 with TRBJ2-3, with TRBD1 matching over 9 bases. This CDR3 is built from 16 residues. Losses at the gene ends were 5 bases for V and 4 bases for J; bases not matched to a gene: 10. Germline CDR1 is SGHVS and CDR2 is FNYEAQ. The CDR3 region is CASSPRGQGGADTQYF. The CDR3 DNA is TGTGCCAGCAGCCCCCGGGGACAGGGTGGAGCAGATACGCAGTATTTT.

The sample holds a few counts of this clone. This rearrangement joins TRBV7-2 to TRBJ2-2; tentatively, D is TRBD1 or TRBD2 (5 bases each). The length of the CDR3 is 16 residues. V was trimmed by 6 bases and J by 4 bases, leaving 18 bases between them. The germline V gene encodes CDR1 SGHTA and CDR2 FQGNSA. CDR3 in DNA: TGTGCCAGCAGGCTGGGACGGTCGAGTGGCACCGGGGAGCTGTTTTTT. This translates into CASRLGRSSGTGELFF.

The rearrangement joins TRBV7-9 to TRBJ1-1, with 8 nucleotides matching TRBD1. This CDR3 has 12 amino acids. Germline V gene lookup returns CDR1 SEHNR and CDR2 FQNEAQ (reference sequence). The J segment lost 7 bases and the V segment lost 5 bases, leaving 3 bases of the junction unmatched. In nucleotides, the CDR3 is TGTGCCAGCAGCGTGGGGACAGGTGAAGCTTTCTTT. It specifies CASSVGTGEAFF.

This clone came up many times. The genes are TRBV28 and TRBJ1-1; D gene uncertain. Trimming left V 7 bases short and J 10 bases short, with 19 bases between. Germline V lookup: CDR1 MDHEN, CDR2 SYDVKM. The CDR3 is 13 residues long. This CDR3 reads CASTTASDQLAFF. The CDR3 DNA reads as TGTGCCAGCACCACCGCTAGCGACCAGTTAGCTTTCTTT.

The chain recombines TRBV6-1 with TRBJ2-5, with D hard to call. Germline V gene sequence: CDR1 MNHNS, CDR2 SASEGT. The length of the CDR3 is 15 residues. V was pared by 1 base and J by 5 bases, with 14 bases between. Written as DNA, the CDR3 is TGTGCCAGCAGTGAAGACGGACGGCTTTTTGAGACCCAGTACTTC. Its protein is CASSEDGRLFETQYF.

The chain carries TRBV18 and TRBJ2-7; D is ambiguous. Germline values: CDR1 KGHSH, CDR2 LQKENI. The germline V and J ends were trimmed by 0 bases and 2 bases, with 11 bases remaining between them. The CDR3 spans 15 residues. CDR3 sequence (DNA): TGTGCCAGCTCACCACCGGAAGGTGAAACCTACGAGCAGTACTTC. Its translation is CASSPPEGETYEQYF.

The genes are TRBV30 and TRBJ2-5; 8 nucleotides match TRBD2. Losses at the gene ends were 1 base for V and 5 bases for J; bases not matched to a gene: 3. The CDR3 loop spans 13 amino acids. From germline, CDR1 is GTSNPN and CDR2 SVGIG (reference sequence). For the CDR3, the DNA is TGTGCCTGGAGTGCGGGAGGGCTCGAGACCCAGTACTTC. Its protein is CAWSAGGLETQYF.

This clone came up once. This sequence joins TRBV10-2 and TRBJ2-1; 7 bases are a match to TRBD1. V was pared by 0 bases and J by 6 bases, with 14 bases of the junction left unmatched. Looked up from germline, CDR1 is WSHSY and CDR2 is SAAADI. This CDR3 is 18 amino acids long. The CDR3 DNA reads as TGCGCCAGCAGTGAGTCTCTTAGTCACAGGGGTATTATCAATGAGCAGTTCTTC. Its protein product is CASSESLSHRGIINEQFF.

This chain joins TRBV4-2 and TRBJ2-1; 11 bases agree with TRBD2. Germline CDR1 is LGHNA and CDR2 is YNFKEQ. Unmatched junction bases numbered 12, after V lost 1 base and J lost 1 base. The CDR3 has 20 amino acids. CDR3 DNA sequence: TGTGCCAGCAGCCAAGTCTCGCTAGCGGGAGGCCGAAGATCCTACAATGAGCAGTTCTTC. Encoded protein: CASSQVSLAGGRRSYNEQFF.

The chain is built from TRBV5-4 and TRBJ2-5; perhaps TRBD2 as D (6 bases). Germline V gives CDR1 SGHNT, CDR2 YYREEE (reference sequence). This CDR3 region has 13 residues. Trimming cost V 5 bases and J 2 bases, with 10 bases left between them. CDR3 DNA sequence: TGTGCCAGCAGGTTAGGACTACAAGAGACCCAGTACTTC. It encodes CASRLGLQETQYF.

V gene TRBV19 combines with J gene TRBJ2-7, with D perhaps matching TRBD1 (6 bases). The CDR3 contains 18 residues. Germline V gene lookup returns CDR1 LNHDA and CDR2 SQIVND (reference sequence). The germline V and J ends were trimmed by 0 bases and 7 bases, with 25 bases remaining between them. CDR3 in amino acids: CASSIDRGTTELTEEQYF. CDR3 nucleotide sequence: TGTGCCAGTAGTATAGATAGGGGGACCACTGAATTAACCGAGGAGCAGTACTTC.